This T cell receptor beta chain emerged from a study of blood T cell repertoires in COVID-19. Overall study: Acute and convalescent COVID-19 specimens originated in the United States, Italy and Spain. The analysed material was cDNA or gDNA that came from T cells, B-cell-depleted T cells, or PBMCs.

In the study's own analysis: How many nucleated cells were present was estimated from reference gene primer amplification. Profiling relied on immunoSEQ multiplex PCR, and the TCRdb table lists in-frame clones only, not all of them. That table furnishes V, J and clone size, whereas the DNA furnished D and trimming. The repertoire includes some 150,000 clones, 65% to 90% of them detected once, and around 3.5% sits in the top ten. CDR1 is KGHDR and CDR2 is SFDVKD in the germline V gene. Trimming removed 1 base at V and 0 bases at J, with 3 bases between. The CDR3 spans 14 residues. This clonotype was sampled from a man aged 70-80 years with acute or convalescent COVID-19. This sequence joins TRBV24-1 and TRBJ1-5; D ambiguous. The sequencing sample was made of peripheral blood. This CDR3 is CATSDFISNQPQHF. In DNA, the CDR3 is TGTGCCACCAGTGATTTCATTAGCAATCAGCCCCAGCATTTT.